The 26 T cell receptor beta chains listed next were all sequenced from one sample in a study of T cell clones after liver transplantation. TCRdb's copy holds only in-frame clones and misses some; the assay was immunoSEQ multiplex PCR. Of roughly 80,000 clones listed, over 65% were seen once; the top ten hold roughly 2.8%. This specimen was CD4+ T cells from blood, taken at the 22-month timepoint. The source is a human patient who received a liver transplant. Some T cells may trace back to the graft donor.

The chain joins TRBV4-2 to TRBJ1-1; D may be TRBD1 (5 bases). The CDR3 runs to 16 residues. CDR1 LGHNA and CDR2 YNFKEQ come from the germline V gene. V lost 0 bases and J 7 bases, leaving 18 bases between the germline ends. The CDR3 coding sequence is TGTGCCAGCAGCCAAGAGATCGGACACCGGACTTTTGAAGCTTTCTTT. Translated, it gives CASSQEIGHRTFEAFF.

This clone occurred once. This chain joins TRBV4-1 and TRBJ2-5, with D possibly TRBD2 on 6 matching bases. Per germline, CDR1 MGHRA and CDR2 YSYEKL. CDR3 length equals 15 residues. Trimming shortened V by 1 base and J by 5 bases, and 14 bases separated the two germline ends. Here the CDR3 reads CASSQVGTPMETQYF. The CDR3 region has the DNA TGCGCCAGCAGCCAAGTTGGGACTCCAATGGAGACCCAGTACTTC.

V usage is TRBV15 and J usage is TRBJ2-5; D might be TRBD2 (7 bases). V was cut by 3 bases and J by 5 bases, with 19 bases left in between. Germline V CDR1 and CDR2: LNHNV, YYDKDF (reference sequence). This CDR3 has 16 residues. CDR3 amino acids: CATSSARGGVPETQYF. For the CDR3, the DNA is TGTGCCACCAGCAGCGCAAGAGGGGGGGTCCCGGAGACCCAGTACTTC.

J is TRBJ2-1 and V is TRBV28; D might be TRBD1 (5 bases). V lost 7 bases to trimming and J lost 9 bases, with 10 bases between them. Germline CDR1 is MDHEN and CDR2 is SYDVKM. The CDR3 runs 11 residues. In nucleotides, the CDR3 is TGTGCCAGCAATAGGGGCACTGAGCAGTTCTTC. Its translation: CASNRGTEQFF.

V is TRBV4-1 and J is TRBJ1-6; a weak D match, TRBD1 (5 bases). V was shortened by 1 base and J by 10 bases, with 11 bases between the two germline ends. CDR3 length: 14 residues. Germline loops: CDR1 MGHRA, CDR2 YSYEKL. This chain's CDR3 is CASSQGGFRSPLHF. Here the CDR3 DNA reads TGCGCCAGCAGCCAAGGGGGGTTTAGATCACCCCTCCACTTT.

The V call is TRBV6-5, the J call TRBJ1-2, with TRBD1 matching over 9 bases. Germline V gene lookup returns CDR1 MNHEY and CDR2 SVGAGI. V shed 2 bases, J shed 6 bases, and the junction held 10 bases outside the gene matches. The CDR3 has 16 residues. CDR3 in DNA: TGTGCCAGCAGTTACAGTGTTCGGGGACAGGGCGATGGCTACACCTTC. It specifies CASSYSVRGQGDGYTF.

Concerning this clone: This may come from a read error, since a much larger clone is one base off. This same CDR3 is encoded by further DNA sequences in the sample. The chain links TRBV6-6 to TRBJ1-2, with D perhaps TRBD1 (5 bases). CDR1 and CDR2 (germline): MNHNY, SVGAGI (reference sequence). This CDR3 contains 13 residues. V was pared by 6 bases and J by 1 base, with 9 bases between. CDR3 region: CASSQDSNYGYTF. DNA of the CDR3: TGTGCCAGCAGCCAAGACAGTAACTATGGCTACACCTTC.

This clone was recorded a few times. The gene calls are TRBV5-1 and TRBJ2-4; D is uncertain. V was cut by 1 base and J by 14 bases, with 19 bases left in between. CDR1 and CDR2 from the germline V gene are SGHRS and YFSETQ. The CDR3 runs to 14 residues. The CDR3 loop reads CASSLNNAAPLKYF. DNA of the CDR3: TGCGCCAGCAGCTTGAACAACGCCGCCCCATTAAAGTACTTC.

The chain recombines TRBV6-5 with TRBJ1-3; D call uncertain. V was clipped by 4 bases and J by 5 bases, with 18 bases between them. The CDR3 has 16 amino acids. CDR1 MNHEY and CDR2 SVGAGI come from the germline V gene. CDR3: CASSSIGLGGRNTIYF. CDR3 nucleotides: TGTGCCAGCAGTTCCATAGGCCTGGGTGGAAGAAACACCATATATTTT.

CDR3 protein: CASSFGRGETQYF. As DNA, the CDR3 is TGTGCCAGCAGTTTCGGTCGGGGGGAGACCCAGTACTTC. The V and J genes are TRBV27 and TRBJ2-5, with a tentative D call TRBD2 (6 bases). Germline assignment: CDR1 MNHEY and CDR2 SMNVEV (reference sequence). This CDR3 is 13 amino acids long. The V gene lost 3 bases and the J gene lost 5 bases, with 10 bases spanning the gap.

The CDR3 nucleotides read TGTGCCTCGGCCCCTCGTTTCGGGGGCTACAATGAGCAGTTCTTC. Translating gives CASAPRFGGYNEQFF. The chain recombines TRBV7-2 with TRBJ2-1; a weak D match, TRBD2 (6 bases). V lost 11 bases to trimming and J lost 3 bases, with 20 bases between them. The CDR3 runs 15 residues. Germline assignment: CDR1 SGHTA and CDR2 FQGNSA.

J is TRBJ2-3 and V is TRBV30; unclear D gene. The CDR3 is 13 amino acids. Germline V gives CDR1 GTSNPN, CDR2 SVGIG (reference sequence). V lost 3 bases, J lost 2 bases, and 9 bases lay in between. CDR3: CAWRVGYTDTQYF. The CDR3 DNA follows: TGTGCCTGGAGAGTGGGGTACACAGATACGCAGTATTTT.

V and J are TRBV15 and TRBJ1-2; D remains ambiguous. V was trimmed by 0 bases and J by 6 bases, leaving 8 bases between them. The CDR3 covers 13 residues. Germline CDR1 LNHNV, CDR2 YYDKDF (reference sequence). DNA of the CDR3: TGTGCCACCAGCAGAGATCTATTTGATGGCTACACCTTC. This codes for CATSRDLFDGYTF.

The rearrangement uses TRBV12-5 and TRBJ2-7; maybe TRBD2 (5 bases). Trimming pared 1 base from V and 9 bases from J, leaving 16 bases between. Germline CDR1 LGHNT, CDR2 FRNRAP. The CDR3 has 14 residues. The CDR3 is CASGLGRYEGGQYF. The CDR3 coding sequence is TGTGCTAGTGGTTTGGGACGGTATGAGGGTGGGCAGTACTTC.

The chain combines TRBV29-1 with TRBJ2-1; 9 bases are shared with TRBD1. Germline CDR1 and CDR2: SQVTM and ANQGSEA. J lost 2 bases, V lost 4 bases, and 6 bases had no gene match. This CDR3 comprises 15 residues. CDR3 sequence reads: CSVVLRQGAYNEQFF. CDR3 DNA: TGCAGCGTTGTTCTTAGACAGGGGGCCTACAATGAGCAGTTCTTC.

CDR3 residues: CASRLAGGGQETQYF. DNA of the CDR3: TGTGCCAGCAGACTAGCGGGAGGAGGTCAAGAGACCCAGTACTTC. The V call is TRBV2, the J call TRBJ2-5, with TRBD2 matching over 12 bases. The V gene end was trimmed by 6 bases and the J gene end by 2 bases; junction bases not matched to a gene: 4. This CDR3 comprises 15 residues. Germline V gene sequence: CDR1 SNHLY, CDR2 FYNNEI.

The CDR3 here is CASSQVRAGGLNEQFF. In nucleotides, the CDR3 is TGTGCCAGCAGCCAAGTTAGAGCGGGGGGGCTCAATGAGCAGTTCTTC. The chain combines TRBV4-2 with TRBJ2-1; 10 bases are shared with TRBD2. Germline CDR1 reads LGHNA; CDR2 reads YNFKEQ. The CDR3 spans 16 residues. After removal of 1 base from V and 6 bases from J, the junction contained 6 bases not matched to a gene.

The chain combines TRBV11-2 with TRBJ1-3; a possible D gene is TRBD1 (6 bases). With 5 bases removed from V and 0 bases from J, the gap between germline ends came to 14 bases. This CDR3 comprises 16 residues. The germline CDR1 and CDR2 sequences are SGHAT and FQNNGV. The CDR3 DNA sequence: TGTGCCAGCAGCACCGGACAGCCTTTCTCTGGAAACACCATATATTTT. Amino acids: CASSTGQPFSGNTIYF.

This clone was found once. The chain has TRBV29-1 and TRBJ2-3, with 7 bases aligning to TRBD2. The J segment lost 6 bases and the V segment lost 0 bases, leaving 9 bases of the junction unmatched. Germline CDR1 SQVTM, CDR2 ANQGSEA. CDR3 length: 15 amino acids. The CDR3 spells CSVEEVGGSADTQYF. Here the CDR3 DNA reads TGCAGCGTTGAAGAAGTCGGCGGGAGCGCGGATACGCAGTATTTT.

The rearrangement joins TRBV19 to TRBJ1-5; D is undetermined. The CDR3 is made up of 15 amino acids. Germline assignment: CDR1 LNHDA and CDR2 SQIVND (reference sequence). The V and J ends lost 3 bases and 6 bases respectively, with 15 bases between them. The CDR3 sequence: CASSIPSTSGQPQHF. The CDR3 DNA reads TGTGCCAGTAGTATTCCCAGTACAAGCGGTCAGCCCCAGCATTTT.

The gene calls are TRBV10-2 and TRBJ2-3; D remains ambiguous. The V gene lost 5 bases and the J gene lost 6 bases, with 12 bases spanning the gap. Germline assignment: CDR1 WSHSY and CDR2 SAAADI. This CDR3 comprises 13 residues. CDR3 DNA sequence: TGCGCCAGCAGTAACTCCGACTGGGATACGCAGTATTTT. Translated, it gives CASSNSDWDTQYF.

This clone has only a few counts. J is TRBJ2-5 and V is TRBV28; D is unclear. The germline CDR1 and CDR2 sequences are MDHEN and SYDVKM. This CDR3 is 13 amino acids long. Trimming pared 2 bases from V and 4 bases from J, leaving 8 bases between. The CDR3 reads CASSLNSPETQYF. CDR3 bases: TGTGCCAGCAGTTTAAATTCACCAGAGACCCAGTACTTC. The complete variable domain, with remaining parts taken from reference TRBV28 and TRBJ2-5, reads DVKVTQSSRYLVKRTGEKVFLECVQDMDHENMFWYRQDPGLGLRLIYFSYDVKMKEKGDIPEGYSVSREKKERFSLILESASTNQTSMYLCASSLNSPETQYFGPGTRLLVL.

V gene TRBV18 combines with J gene TRBJ1-1; D might be TRBD1 (5 bases). CDR1 is KGHSH and CDR2 is LQKENI in the germline V gene. Trimming shortened V by 4 bases and J by 6 bases, and 9 bases separated the two germline ends. The CDR3 has 12 residues. CDR3 nucleotide sequence: TGTGCCAGCTCACTCGGGGGTTCTGAAGCTTTCTTT. This translates into CASSLGGSEAFF. Supplemented by reference TRBV18 and TRBJ1-1, the full variable domain reads NAGVMQNPRHLVRRRGQEARLRCSPMKGHSHVYWYRQLPEEGLKFMVYLQKENIIDESGMPKERFSAEFPKEGPSILRIQQVVRGDSAAYFCASSLGGSEAFFGQGTRLTVV.

The table lists this clone with a count of one. The V call is TRBV7-6, the J call TRBJ2-3; maybe TRBD2 (5 bases). CDR3 size: 14 residues. The ends were cut back, 4 bases at V and 4 bases at J, with 12 bases in the middle. Germline CDR1 SGHVS, CDR2 FNYEAQ. DNA for the CDR3: TGTGCCAGCAGCTCAACTAGATTTCCAGATACGCAGTATTTT. Protein sequence: CASSSTRFPDTQYF.

This chain links TRBV28 with TRBJ1-3; D not resolved. CDR3 length: 15 residues. Germline V gene sequence: CDR1 MDHEN, CDR2 SYDVKM. Trimming took 3 bases from V and 0 from J, leaving 9 bases between them. CDR3 region: CASSFIRYSGNTIYF. CDR3 DNA: TGTGCCAGCAGTTTCATCAGATACTCTGGAAACACCATATATTTT.

The chain employs TRBV5-5 and TRBJ2-3, with 8 bases that match TRBD2. With 3 bases clipped from V and 6 bases from J, the junction kept 9 bases outside the gene matches. This CDR3 comprises 15 residues. The germline CDR1 and CDR2 sequences are SGHKS and YYEKEE (reference sequence). For the CDR3, the DNA is TGTGCCAGCAGCTCCTATAGCGGGGCCCGGGATACGCAGTATTTT. It codes for CASSSYSGARDTQYF.